This is a list of T cell receptor beta chains from one sample in a study of shared clonotypes between healthy human individuals. Clones were sequenced by immunoSEQ multiplex PCR, and TCRdb holds only the in-frame ones, with some missing. The sample has fewer than 2.5 million clones; over 85% are singletons. The sequenced material came from naive CD4+ T cells from PBMCs. These receptors came from a man between 18 and 29 years old in good health. Some clones in this sample may be carry-over from other donors' samples. Both conserved end residues are part of each CDR3. Each record gives: D gene, J gene, CDR3 length, V gene, clone size, CDR3 DNA, CDR3 protein. D genes are given only for firm matches. Clone size, where shown, is once, few, many, or a class for clones that have expanded.

D: TRBD1
J: TRBJ1-4
length: 15
V: TRBV5-1
size: -
DNA: TGCGCCAGCAGCTTGGGGACAGGGAGGGATGAAAAACTGTTTTTT
CDR3: CASSLGTGRDEKLFF

D: TRBD2
J: TRBJ2-3
length: 17
V: TRBV4-2
size: -
DNA: TGTGCCAGCAGCCGGCCCGCGACTAGCGGCTACACAGATACGCAGTATTTT
CDR3: CASSRPATSGYTDTQYF

D: TRBD2
J: TRBJ2-7
length: 16
V: TRBV9
size: -
DNA: TGTGCCAGCAGCGCGGGAGGGACTAGCGTCTCCTACGAGCAGTACTTC
CDR3: CASSAGGTSVSYEQYF

D: -
J: TRBJ1-2
length: 11
V: TRBV20-1
size: -
DNA: TGCAGTGCTAGTGGGTATGACGGCTACACCTTC
CDR3: CSASGYDGYTF

D: -
J: TRBJ1-2
length: 15
V: TRBV7-9
size: -
DNA: TGTGCCAGCAGCTTTTCCTCGGGGGCTGACTATGGCTACACCTTC
CDR3: CASSFSSGADYGYTF

D: TRBD1
J: TRBJ2-7
length: 15
V: TRBV19
size: -
DNA: TGTGCCAGTAGCGACCGGGGACAGTTAGTCTACGAGCAGTACTTC
CDR3: CASSDRGQLVYEQYF

D: -
J: TRBJ1-6
length: 15
V: TRBV6-5
size: -
DNA: TGTGCCAGCAGCCCACCGGGGGTTTTAGGGTCACCCCTCCACTTT
CDR3: CASSPPGVLGSPLHF

D: -
J: TRBJ1-3
length: 14
V: TRBV27
size: few
DNA: TGTGCCAGCAGTCCAGGAACTGCGGGAAACACCATATATTTT
CDR3: CASSPGTAGNTIYF

D: -
J: TRBJ1-4
length: 14
V: TRBV6-5
size: -
DNA: TGTGCCAGTGGGTGGGGGGGGCGCGATGAAAAACTGTTTTTT
CDR3: CASGWGGRDEKLFF

D: TRBD2
J: TRBJ2-3
length: 15
V: TRBV2
size: -
DNA: TGTGCCAGCAGCATAGCGGGGATGAGCACAGATACGCAGTATTTT
CDR3: CASSIAGMSTDTQYF

D: -
J: TRBJ2-1
length: 16
V: TRBV7-6
size: -
DNA: TGTGCCAGCAGCTTGCTGGGAGGCAGCTCCTACAATGAGCAGTTCTTC
CDR3: CASSLLGGSSYNEQFF

D: -
J: TRBJ1-1
length: 13
V: TRBV10-3
size: -
DNA: TGTGCCATCAGTGATAGGGAGGCCACTGAAGCTTTCTTT
CDR3: CAISDREATEAFF

D: -
J: TRBJ2-2
length: 13
V: TRBV11-3
size: -
DNA: TGTGCCAGCAGCTTAAGGAGTGGAGGGGAGCTGTTTTTT
CDR3: CASSLRSGGELFF

D: -
J: TRBJ1-1
length: 13
V: TRBV9
size: once
DNA: TGTGCCAGCAGCCTGGACGCGAACACTGAAGCTTTCTTT
CDR3: CASSLDANTEAFF

D: -
J: TRBJ2-1
length: 11
V: TRBV21-1
size: -
DNA: TGTGCCAGCAGCAGGGACAATGAGCAGTTCTTC
CDR3: CASSRDNEQFF

D: TRBD1
J: TRBJ2-7
length: 16
V: TRBV7-3
size: -
DNA: TGTGCCAGCAGCTTAAACCCGGGACAGGGGGATGACGAGCAGTACTTC
CDR3: CASSLNPGQGDDEQYF

D: -
J: TRBJ2-3
length: 14
V: TRBV30
size: -
DNA: TGTGCCTGGAGTGTAAGGGACAATATGGGAACGCAGTATTTT
CDR3: CAWSVRDNMGTQYF

D: -
J: TRBJ1-6
length: 15
V: TRBV6-5
size: -
DNA: TGTGCCAGCAGTTACTCGGGGCAGGGGAGTTCACCCCTCCACTTT
CDR3: CASSYSGQGSSPLHF

D: -
J: TRBJ2-3
length: 13
V: TRBV27
size: -
DNA: TGTGCCAGCGGGGAGTTCAGAGAGGGTACGCAGTATTTT
CDR3: CASGEFREGTQYF

D: -
J: TRBJ1-2
length: 14
V: TRBV15
size: once
DNA: TGTGCCACCAGCAGGCCAAGGACCGCATATGGCTACACCTTC
CDR3: CATSRPRTAYGYTF

D: TRBD2
J: TRBJ2-3
length: 18
V: TRBV5-1
size: -
DNA: TGCGCCAGCAGCTTGGCCGGGACTAGCGGGACAAGCACAGATACGCAGTATTTT
CDR3: CASSLAGTSGTSTDTQYF

D: -
J: TRBJ2-1
length: 13
V: TRBV18
size: -
DNA: TGTGCCAGCTCACCCATACTCAACAATGAGCAGTTCTTC
CDR3: CASSPILNNEQFF

D: -
J: TRBJ1-3
length: 14
V: TRBV2
size: -
DNA: TGTGCCAGCAGTACAGAACACTCTGGAAACACCATATATTTT
CDR3: CASSTEHSGNTIYF

D: -
J: TRBJ2-7
length: 11
V: TRBV10-2
size: -
DNA: TGCGCCAGCGATTGGGTACACGAGCAGTACTTC
CDR3: CASDWVHEQYF

D: -
J: TRBJ2-4
length: 19
V: TRBV28
size: -
DNA: TGTGCCAGCAGTTTAAGCCCCGGGTGGGGTGAGTGGTCCAAAAACATTCAGTACTTC
CDR3: CASSLSPGWGEWSKNIQYF

D: -
J: TRBJ2-7
length: 12
V: TRBV29-1
size: -
DNA: TGCAGCGTTGAAGAGCGGGGTGGCGAGCAGTACTTC
CDR3: CSVEERGGEQYF

D: -
J: TRBJ1-2
length: 13
V: TRBV2
size: few
DNA: TGTGCCAGCAGCGTTGCCGCTAACTATGGCTACACCTTC
CDR3: CASSVAANYGYTF

D: -
J: TRBJ1-1
length: 12
V: TRBV6-5
size: -
DNA: TGTGCCAGCACCCTGACCATGACTGAAGCTTTCTTT
CDR3: CASTLTMTEAFF

D: TRBD1
J: TRBJ1-6
length: 14
V: TRBV11-3
size: -
DNA: TGTGCCAGCAGCTTGACAGGGAGTGTTTCACCCCTCCACTTT
CDR3: CASSLTGSVSPLHF

D: -
J: TRBJ2-7
length: 14
V: TRBV28
size: -
DNA: TGTGCCAGCAGTCCGACTAGTTACCCCTACGAGCAGTACTTC
CDR3: CASSPTSYPYEQYF

D: -
J: TRBJ2-1
length: 15
V: TRBV28
size: -
DNA: TGTGCCAGCAGTTTAGGGGGGAGCTCCTACAATGAGCAGTTCTTC
CDR3: CASSLGGSSYNEQFF

D: TRBD1
J: TRBJ1-5
length: 16
V: TRBV19
size: -
DNA: TGTGCCAGTAGTATAGTAACAGGGGGGGGCAATCAGCCCCAGCATTTT
CDR3: CASSIVTGGGNQPQHF

D: -
J: TRBJ1-5
length: 17
V: TRBV7-9
size: few
DNA: TGTGCCAGCAGCTTAGCGTTCTCCGGCCCAGGCTTAGCGCCCCAGCATTTT
CDR3: CASSLAFSGPGLAPQHF

D: TRBD1
J: TRBJ2-7
length: 14
V: TRBV6-6
size: -
DNA: TGTGCCAGCAGTTCCCGAACCGGGACAGAGGAGCAGTACTTC
CDR3: CASSSRTGTEEQYF

D: -
J: TRBJ2-3
length: 13
V: TRBV6-5
size: -
DNA: TGTGCCAGCAGTTCCTCCAAGGGGTATACGCAGTATTTT
CDR3: CASSSSKGYTQYF

D: -
J: TRBJ1-2
length: 16
V: TRBV6-6
size: -
DNA: TGTGCCAGCAGCCGGCCCGGGACGGCTTCCGAGTATGGCTACACCTTC
CDR3: CASSRPGTASEYGYTF

D: -
J: TRBJ2-3
length: 14
V: TRBV28
size: -
DNA: TGTGCCAGCAGCGTGTTTTCTGGCACAGATACGCAGTATTTT
CDR3: CASSVFSGTDTQYF

D: -
J: TRBJ1-4
length: 16
V: TRBV5-1
size: -
DNA: TGCGCCAGCAGCATCAGGGTTATCGGGGCTAATGAAAAACTGTTTTTT
CDR3: CASSIRVIGANEKLFF

D: -
J: TRBJ2-2
length: 13
V: TRBV11-3
size: -
DNA: TGTGCCAGCAGCTTGCTAGGTTTCCGGGAGCTGTTTTTT
CDR3: CASSLLGFRELFF

D: TRBD2
J: TRBJ2-1
length: 15
V: TRBV7-2
size: -
DNA: TGTGCCAGCAGCTCCAGAGGGACTAGCGTCCATGAGCAGTTCTTC
CDR3: CASSSRGTSVHEQFF

D: -
J: TRBJ2-1
length: 12
V: TRBV28
size: -
DNA: TGTGCCAGCAGTTCACAGTGGGATGAGCAGTTCTTC
CDR3: CASSSQWDEQFF

D: -
J: TRBJ2-7
length: 14
V: TRBV28
size: -
DNA: TGTGCCAGCAGACCCGGGGGGCGCAACTACGAGCAGTACTTC
CDR3: CASRPGGRNYEQYF

D: TRBD1
J: TRBJ1-2
length: 12
V: TRBV7-3
size: -
DNA: TGTGCCAGCAGTGGACAGGGGGAAGGCTACACCTTC
CDR3: CASSGQGEGYTF

D: TRBD2
J: TRBJ2-3
length: 17
V: TRBV7-2
size: once
DNA: TGTGCCAGCAGCCGTCCAAGGACTAGCGGAAACACAGATACGCAGTATTTT
CDR3: CASSRPRTSGNTDTQYF

D: -
J: TRBJ2-1
length: 17
V: TRBV7-3
size: -
DNA: TGTGCCAGCAGCTTCTCCCACATGAGATTATTATACAATGAGCAGTTCTTC
CDR3: CASSFSHMRLLYNEQFF

D: TRBD1
J: TRBJ1-2
length: 17
V: TRBV14
size: -
DNA: TGTGCCAGCAGCCCCTACTATCCGGGACAGGAGGGCTATGGCTACACCTTC
CDR3: CASSPYYPGQEGYGYTF

D: -
J: TRBJ2-1
length: 11
V: TRBV6-5
size: -
DNA: TGTGCCAGCAGCTTACGCAATGAGCAGTTCTTC
CDR3: CASSLRNEQFF

D: TRBD1
J: TRBJ2-4
length: 16
V: TRBV6-5
size: -
DNA: TGTGCCAGCAGTTACTCAATTCAGGGGGCGAGAAACATTCAGTACTTC
CDR3: CASSYSIQGARNIQYF

D: -
J: TRBJ2-5
length: 15
V: TRBV6-6
size: -
DNA: TGTGCCAGCAGTTACTCGAAAGGGGTCGGGGAGACCCAGTACTTC
CDR3: CASSYSKGVGETQYF

D: TRBD2
J: TRBJ2-5
length: 16
V: TRBV5-1
size: -
DNA: TGCGCCAGCAGCCCGGACTGGCGGGAGGGCCAAGAGACCCAGTACTTC
CDR3: CASSPDWREGQETQYF

D: TRBD1
J: TRBJ2-1
length: 14
V: TRBV10-3
size: -
DNA: TGTGCCATCAGTGGGACAGGGGGGGGTAATGAGCAGTTCTTC
CDR3: CAISGTGGGNEQFF

D: -
J: TRBJ1-3
length: 14
V: TRBV7-9
size: -
DNA: TGTGCCAGCACCTACGCAGGGTCTGGAAACACCATATATTTT
CDR3: CASTYAGSGNTIYF